Included here is one TCR beta chain sequence, with context. The target antigen is unknown. The source of the sample is a study of T-cell memory formation after mild COVID-19. Study results and limitations: The study found balanced CD4/CD8 in clones contracting day 15 to 85 and a CD4+ lean in later expanders. Contracting CD8+ clones were enriched in EMRA, CD4+ mainly in CM and EM.

The CDR3 length is 14 residues. MiXCR, run by TCRdb on the 5' RACE reads, gives a single entry per CDR3 protein. The table records 100,000 to 130,000 distinct CDR3 sequences, about 18% of them present only once. This TCR was sampled from a man in his late teens or twenties who had mild COVID-19 (a few samples of this study predate the infection). Cell type and time point are not known. The chain uses TRBV21-1 and TRBJ2-4; the D call in the table, TRBD1, was not verified against the DNA. TRBV21-1 has pseudogene status. The sequenced material came from PBMCs or a T cell subset sorted from them (not recorded which). In DNA form, the CDR3 reads TGTGCCAGGGGTCCCGGGACAGTCTTAAACATTCAGTACTTC. Translating gives CARGPGTVLNIQYF.